This T cell receptor beta chain is from a study of OX40 agonist ivuxolimab in advanced cancers. Regarding the study as a whole: At 0.1 to 3.0 mg/kg, clonal expansion of CD4+ and CD8+ blood T cells had occurred by week 6. Low clonal expansion, among the lowest seen, marked partial responders at 0.1-3.0 mg/kg.

Trimming shortened V by 3 bases and J by 5 bases, and 10 bases separated the two germline ends. Germline V gene data show CDR1 as SGHNT and CDR2 as YENEEA. The CDR3 spans 14 residues. Comments on this clone: Its antigen is unidentified.

Libraries were prepared by immunoSEQ multiplex PCR; TCRdb keeps only in-frame clonotypes and omits some of them. This sample has 80,000 or so clones, with 87% found just once. The genes are TRBV11-3 and TRBJ1-4; tentatively, D is TRBD1 (5 bases). Here the sequenced sample was CD4+ or CD8+ T cells sorted from blood, taken in a trial of the OX40 agonist ivuxolimab. This TCR was sampled from an adult with an advanced solid tumor such as melanoma, head and neck, liver or kidney cancer. CDR3: CASSFRGKNEKLFF. In nucleotides, the CDR3 is TGTGCCAGCAGCTTCCGGGGGAAAAATGAAAAACTGTTTTTT.